This T cell receptor beta chain came from a study of CD8 T cells in ankylosing spondylitis. Findings of the study overall: Significant enrichment of disease-linked clones was reportedly seen in matched ankylosing spondylitis synovial fluid. Disease-linked clones proved CD8+ and comparatively uncommon in peripheral blood. The study identified a TCR beta motif of several highly homologous variants that appeared characteristic of ankylosing spondylitis blood. Earlier authors reported some of these motif variants in reactive arthritis synovial fluid and blood.

The germline CDR1 and CDR2 sequences are MNHEY and SVGEGT. The V gene lost 0 bases and the J gene lost 1 base, with 3 bases spanning the gap. The CDR3 has 13 amino acids. A quantitative 5'-RACE method, one with molecular barcodes, was used to make TCR beta libraries. TCRdb recomputed calls from the 5' RACE reads with MiXCR, one row per CDR3 protein. Here the sample spans fewer than 400,000 distinct CDR3 sequences, around 8% being singletons. This clonotype has just a few counts. The target antigen is unknown. The chain combines TRBV6-2 or TRBV6-3 with TRBJ1-1; D uncertain. This TCR derives from a male donor with ankylosing spondylitis. Material: blood, either unsorted or a sorted T cell fraction (not recorded which). The CDR3 region is CASSYSQNTEAFF. The DNA for the CDR3 is TGTGCCAGCAGTTACTCGCAGAACACTGAAGCTTTCTTT.